This T cell receptor beta chain stems from a study of CD8+CD57+ T cells in acquired aplastic anemia. Patients chosen for sequencing had CD8+CD57+ cells that had expanded, as shown by flow cytometry. This clonotype was found many times. Both TCR beta VDJ combination and CDR3 sequence profiling were carried out. Genomic DNA was the template for this profiling. TCRdb reprocessed the reads with MiXCR, giving one entry per CDR3 protein. Of some 160,000 distinct CDR3 sequences in the sample, more than 45% were seen once. The length of the CDR3 is 12 residues. The ends were cut back, 5 bases at V and 6 bases at J, with 10 bases in the middle. Germline-derived CDR1 and CDR2 are SGHTS and YDEGEE.

The TCR was taken from a human donor with aplastic anemia. V usage is TRBV5-8 and J usage is TRBJ2-3, with D perhaps TRBD1 or TRBD2 (5 bases each). Material: sorted CD4+, CD8+, or CD8+CD57+ T cells (not recorded which) from PBMCs. The CDR3, as DNA: TGTGCCAGCAGTTCCGGGGCTGATACGCAGTATTTT. Encoded protein: CASSSGADTQYF.